The clone carrying this T cell receptor (beta chain) was detected many times. Its cognate antigen is unknown. This specimen belongs to a study of early T cells in non-severe SARS-CoV-2 infection. The overall study: Unsorted whole blood bulk RNA was sequenced, with unpaired chains.

Unique molecular identifiers (one per individual cDNA molecule) were attached. Using its own MiXCR run on the 5' RACE reads, TCRdb lists one record per CDR3 protein. The sample consists of tens of thousands of distinct CDR3 sequences, about 5% of them appearing once. J lost 2 bases, V lost 0 bases, and 9 bases had no gene match. The CDR3 loop spans 17 amino acids. CDR1 is DFQATT, CDR2 SNEGSKA, per germline (reference sequence). Study-wide results and limits: Using VDJdb, the matching emphasized anti-spike CD8 responses while missing private and CD4 specificities.

The receptor's source is an adult who was a healthcare worker with PCR-confirmed SARS-CoV-2 infection or an uninfected control (not recorded which). The sample consisted of whole blood. J is TRBJ2-4 and V is TRBV20-1, with 8 nucleotides matching TRBD1. The DNA for the CDR3 is TGCAGTGCTAGAGATCCAGGGACAGGCTTGTCCAAAAACATTCAGTACTTC. Translating it yields CSARDPGTGLSKNIQYF.